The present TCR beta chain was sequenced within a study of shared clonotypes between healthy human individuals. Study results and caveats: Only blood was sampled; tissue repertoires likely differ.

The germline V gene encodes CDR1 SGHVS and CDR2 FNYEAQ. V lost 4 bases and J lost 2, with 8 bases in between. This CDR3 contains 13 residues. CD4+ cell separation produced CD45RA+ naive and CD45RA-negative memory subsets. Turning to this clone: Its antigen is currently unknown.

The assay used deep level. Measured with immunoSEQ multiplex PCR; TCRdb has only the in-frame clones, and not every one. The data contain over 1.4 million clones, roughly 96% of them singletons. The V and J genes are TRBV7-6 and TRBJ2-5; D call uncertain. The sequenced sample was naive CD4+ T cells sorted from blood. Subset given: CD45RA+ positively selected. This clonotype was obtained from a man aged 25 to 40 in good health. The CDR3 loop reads CASSSVTQETQYF. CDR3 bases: TGTGCCAGCAGCTCTGTTACACAAGAGACCCAGTACTTC.